A selection of T cell receptor beta chains follows, all from one sample in a study of T-cell reconstitution after alpha-beta-depleted transplantation in children. In TCRdb, the PCR reads were re-called with MiXCR into one record per CDR3 protein. The table lists about 580,000 distinct CDR3 sequences, over 20% of them singletons, with 30% to 40% in the top ten. Sample: PBMCs, taken before TCRalphabeta/CD19-depleted stem cell transplant. The receptor set was obtained from a boy in the first two years of life with Wiskott-Aldrich syndrome, due to receive a stem cell transplant. The CDR3 runs from the conserved cysteine through the conserved F or W. A D gene is named only where the DNA matches it firmly. Clone size is stated in some rows and not others, as once, few, many or a class when expanded.

CDR3aa: CASSLVLSGTETQYF; CDR3nt: TGCGCCAGCAGCTTGGTACTTAGCGGGACGGAGACCCAGTACTTC; len: 15; j_gene: TRBJ2-5; d_gene: TRBD2; abundance: many; v_gene: TRBV5-1
CDR3aa: CASSGRTRDEQFF; CDR3nt: TGCGCCAGCAGCGGCAGGACTAGAGACGAGCAGTTCTTC; len: 13; j_gene: TRBJ2-1; d_gene: TRBD2; abundance: .; v_gene: TRBV5-1
CDR3aa: CASSLDRGRYTEAFF; CDR3nt: TGTGCCAGCAGCCTGGACCGGGGGCGATACACTGAAGCTTTCTTT; len: 15; j_gene: TRBJ1-1; d_gene: .; abundance: .; v_gene: TRBV5-5
CDR3aa: CASSLGLATNEQFF; CDR3nt: TGTGCCAGCAGCTTGGGACTAGCCACCAATGAGCAGTTCTTC; len: 14; j_gene: TRBJ2-1; d_gene: TRBD2; abundance: .; v_gene: TRBV5-4
CDR3aa: CASSLGQINQPQHF; CDR3nt: TGTGCCAGCAGTTTAGGACAGATCAATCAGCCCCAGCATTTT; len: 14; j_gene: TRBJ1-5; d_gene: .; abundance: few; v_gene: TRBV6-5
CDR3aa: CASSPIGKGANQPQHF; CDR3nt: TGTGCCAGCTCACCAATCGGAAAGGGGGCGAATCAGCCCCAGCATTTT; len: 16; j_gene: TRBJ1-5; d_gene: TRBD1; abundance: .; v_gene: TRBV18
CDR3aa: CASSLVAGGPDTQYF; CDR3nt: TGTGCCAGCAGCTTGGTAGCGGGAGGGCCAGATACGCAGTATTTT; len: 15; j_gene: TRBJ2-3; d_gene: TRBD2; abundance: .; v_gene: TRBV5-6
CDR3aa: CSASRGTDANEQYF; CDR3nt: TGCAGTGCTAGCAGGGGGACAGACGCTAACGAGCAGTACTTC; len: 14; j_gene: TRBJ2-7; d_gene: TRBD1; abundance: .; v_gene: TRBV20-1
CDR3aa: CASSVGRDQPQHF; CDR3nt: TGTGCCAGCAGCGTAGGTAGGGATCAGCCCCAGCATTTT; len: 13; j_gene: TRBJ1-5; d_gene: .; abundance: .; v_gene: TRBV9
CDR3aa: CASSYLSRVETGELFF; CDR3nt: TGTGCCAGCAGTTACTTGTCCAGGGTTGAGACCGGGGAGCTGTTTTTT; len: 16; j_gene: TRBJ2-2; d_gene: .; abundance: few; v_gene: TRBV6-5
CDR3aa: CASSLARYTEAFF; CDR3nt: TGCGCCAGCAGCTTGGCCAGGTACACTGAAGCTTTCTTT; len: 13; j_gene: TRBJ1-1; d_gene: .; abundance: .; v_gene: TRBV5-1
CDR3aa: CASSLPRSTEAFF; CDR3nt: TGTGCCAGCAGTTTACCCAGAAGCACTGAAGCTTTCTTT; len: 13; j_gene: TRBJ1-1; d_gene: .; abundance: .; v_gene: TRBV28
CDR3aa: CASSRTSWGETQYF; CDR3nt: TGTGCCAGCAGTCGGACTAGTTGGGGAGAGACCCAGTACTTC; len: 14; j_gene: TRBJ2-5; d_gene: TRBD2; abundance: few; v_gene: TRBV6-1
CDR3aa: CASSLAGGAQSAQHF; CDR3nt: TGTGCCAGCAGCTTGGCGGGGGGTGCCCAATCAGCCCAGCATTTT; len: 15; j_gene: TRBJ1-5; d_gene: .; abundance: .; v_gene: TRBV5-5
CDR3aa: CSATRLSGIADTQYF; CDR3nt: TGCAGTGCCACCCGACTTAGCGGGATCGCAGATACGCAGTATTTT; len: 15; j_gene: TRBJ2-3; d_gene: TRBD2; abundance: few; v_gene: TRBV20-1
CDR3aa: CASSPGTGANTGELFF; CDR3nt: TGTGCCAGCAGCCCCGGGACAGGGGCGAACACCGGGGAGCTGTTTTTT; len: 16; j_gene: TRBJ2-2; d_gene: TRBD1; abundance: .; v_gene: TRBV9
CDR3aa: CASIKSGLQETQYF; CDR3nt: TGTGCCAGCATCAAATCAGGGCTCCAAGAGACCCAGTACTTC; len: 14; j_gene: TRBJ2-5; d_gene: .; abundance: few; v_gene: TRBV6-1
CDR3aa: CSGEPGLAPDTQYF; CDR3nt: TGCAGTGGAGAACCGGGACTAGCCCCCGATACGCAGTATTTT; len: 14; j_gene: TRBJ2-3; d_gene: TRBD2; abundance: .; v_gene: TRBV20-1
CDR3aa: CASSYQGSTQYF; CDR3nt: TGTGCCAGCTCATACCAGGGATCTACGCAGTATTTT; len: 12; j_gene: TRBJ2-3; d_gene: .; abundance: .; v_gene: TRBV27
CDR3aa: CASSYVREVRSLHF; CDR3nt: TGTGCCAGCAGCTACGTTAGGGAGGTTAGATCCCTCCACTTT; len: 14; j_gene: TRBJ1-6; d_gene: .; abundance: few; v_gene: TRBV7-2
CDR3aa: CAGRTTTYNEQFF; CDR3nt: TGTGCCGGACGGACTACTACCTACAATGAGCAGTTCTTC; len: 13; j_gene: TRBJ2-1; d_gene: .; abundance: .; v_gene: TRBV2
CDR3aa: CASRGQGDNEQFF; CDR3nt: TGTGCCAGCAGGGGACAGGGTGACAATGAGCAGTTCTTC; len: 13; j_gene: TRBJ2-1; d_gene: TRBD1; abundance: few; v_gene: TRBV12-3/TRBV12-4
CDR3aa: CASGDMPGGYTF; CDR3nt: TGTGCCTCGGGGGACATGCCGGGGGGCTACACCTTC; len: 12; j_gene: TRBJ1-2; d_gene: .; abundance: few; v_gene: TRBV10-3
CDR3aa: CASSSLIARGSTDTQYF; CDR3nt: TGTGCCAGCAGTTCCCTTATCGCTAGGGGCAGCACAGATACGCAGTATTTT; len: 17; j_gene: TRBJ2-3; d_gene: .; abundance: .; v_gene: TRBV28
CDR3aa: CATSQLRQGAYEQYF; CDR3nt: TGTGCCACCAGCCAATTACGGCAGGGGGCCTACGAGCAGTACTTC; len: 15; j_gene: TRBJ2-7; d_gene: TRBD1; abundance: .; v_gene: TRBV15
CDR3aa: CASSPDAGYGYTF; CDR3nt: TGTGCCAGCAGTCCGGACGCCGGCTATGGCTACACCTTC; len: 13; j_gene: TRBJ1-2; d_gene: .; abundance: .; v_gene: TRBV11-2
CDR3aa: CASSSRDRVTGELFF; CDR3nt: TGCGCCAGCAGCTCCCGGGACAGGGTCACCGGGGAGCTGTTTTTT; len: 15; j_gene: TRBJ2-2; d_gene: TRBD1; abundance: .; v_gene: TRBV5-1
CDR3aa: CASSSGPFYGYTF; CDR3nt: TGTGCCAGCAGCTCCGGGCCTTTCTATGGCTACACCTTC; len: 13; j_gene: TRBJ1-2; d_gene: .; abundance: .; v_gene: TRBV13
CDR3aa: CASSQTSGSNEQFF; CDR3nt: TGTGCCAGCAGTCAGACTAGCGGGAGCAATGAGCAGTTCTTC; len: 14; j_gene: TRBJ2-1; d_gene: TRBD2; abundance: few; v_gene: TRBV3-1
CDR3aa: CASSRQEGPGTQYF; CDR3nt: TGTGCCAGCAGCCGTCAGGAGGGCCCTGGGACCCAGTACTTC; len: 14; j_gene: TRBJ2-5; d_gene: .; abundance: .; v_gene: TRBV12-3/TRBV12-4
CDR3aa: CASSSNWGSNTEAFF; CDR3nt: TGTGCCAGCTCATCAAATTGGGGTTCGAACACTGAAGCTTTCTTT; len: 15; j_gene: TRBJ1-1; d_gene: .; abundance: once; v_gene: TRBV18
CDR3aa: CASSLIRGGTYEQYF; CDR3nt: TGCGCCAGCAGCTTGATCCGGGGCGGTACCTACGAGCAGTACTTC; len: 15; j_gene: TRBJ2-7; d_gene: .; abundance: .; v_gene: TRBV5-1
CDR3aa: CASSFEDSPLHF; CDR3nt: TGTGCCAGCAGTTTTGAGGATTCACCCCTCCACTTT; len: 12; j_gene: TRBJ1-6; d_gene: .; abundance: .; v_gene: TRBV12-3/TRBV12-4
CDR3aa: CASSTVGGYQETQYF; CDR3nt: TGTGCCAGCAGTACCGTTGGCGGGTACCAAGAGACCCAGTACTTC; len: 15; j_gene: TRBJ2-5; d_gene: .; abundance: .; v_gene: TRBV27
CDR3aa: CASSTGLVSSYNEQFF; CDR3nt: TGTGCCAGCAGTACTGGACTAGTCAGCTCCTACAATGAGCAGTTCTTC; len: 16; j_gene: TRBJ2-1; d_gene: TRBD2; abundance: .; v_gene: TRBV2
CDR3aa: CASSLGSPREGYEQYF; CDR3nt: TGCGCCAGCAGCTTGGGGTCTCCGCGGGAGGGCTACGAGCAGTACTTC; len: 16; j_gene: TRBJ2-7; d_gene: TRBD2; abundance: .; v_gene: TRBV5-1
CDR3aa: CSANAGGGYNEQFF; CDR3nt: TGCAGTGCTAATGCGGGAGGAGGCTACAATGAGCAGTTCTTC; len: 14; j_gene: TRBJ2-1; d_gene: TRBD2; abundance: few; v_gene: TRBV20-1
CDR3aa: CASSLIRGRNQPQHF; CDR3nt: TGTGCCAGCAGTTTAATCAGGGGACGAAATCAGCCCCAGCATTTT; len: 15; j_gene: TRBJ1-5; d_gene: .; abundance: few; v_gene: TRBV6-5
CDR3aa: CSAQTGFRGYTF; CDR3nt: TGCAGTGCTCAGACAGGATTTCGGGGCTACACCTTC; len: 12; j_gene: TRBJ1-2; d_gene: .; abundance: .; v_gene: TRBV20-1
CDR3aa: CASSQVGQGGSEAFF; CDR3nt: TGTGCCAGCAGCCAAGTTGGTCAGGGAGGATCTGAAGCTTTCTTT; len: 15; j_gene: TRBJ1-1; d_gene: .; abundance: .; v_gene: TRBV3-1
CDR3aa: CASSVGDSGANVLTF; CDR3nt: TGTGCCAGCAGCGTGGGTGACTCTGGGGCCAACGTCCTGACTTTC; len: 15; j_gene: TRBJ2-6; d_gene: .; abundance: .; v_gene: TRBV7-7
CDR3aa: CASSALWTGDNEQFF; CDR3nt: TGTGCCAGCAGCGCACTATGGACGGGCGACAATGAGCAGTTCTTC; len: 15; j_gene: TRBJ2-1; d_gene: .; abundance: .; v_gene: TRBV9